The 3 T cell receptor beta chains reported below all come from one sample, sequenced in a study of control samples from healthy donors and cancer patients. Measured with immunoSEQ multiplex PCR; TCRdb has only the in-frame clones, and not every one. The sample comprises 150,000 or so clones, around 93% of which are singletons, and 4.1% rests with the top ten. The sequenced sample consisted of blood. The receptors originated from a woman in her sixties in good health.

The chain has TRBV3-1 (or the pseudogene TRBV3-2) and TRBJ1-4, with D perhaps TRBD1 (5 bases). The V gene's germline CDR1 is LGHDT and CDR2 YNNKEL (reference sequence). This CDR3 region has 15 residues. V was trimmed by 4 bases and J by 5 bases, leaving 14 bases between them. CDR3 loop: CASSPRWTKNEKLFF. The CDR3 DNA follows: TGTGCCAGCAGCCCACGATGGACAAAGAATGAAAAACTGTTTTTT.

V gene TRBV19 combines with J gene TRBJ1-6; unclear D gene. V dropped 3 bases and J dropped 7 bases, with 7 bases sitting between them. The germline V gene has CDR1 LNHDA and CDR2 SQIVND (reference sequence). This CDR3 has 13 amino acids. The CDR3 DNA follows: TGTGCCAGTAGTATTTCCCGCAATTCACCCCTCCACTTT. Translation gives CASSISRNSPLHF.

J is TRBJ1-1 and V is TRBV9; D not resolved. CDR3 length: 13 residues. CDR1 is SGDLS and CDR2 is YYNGEE in the germline V gene. Trimming cost V 2 bases and J 1 base, with 6 bases left between them. The CDR3 spells CASSVQQNTEAFF. CDR3 nucleotide sequence: TGTGCCAGCAGCGTCCAGCAGAACACTGAAGCTTTCTTT.